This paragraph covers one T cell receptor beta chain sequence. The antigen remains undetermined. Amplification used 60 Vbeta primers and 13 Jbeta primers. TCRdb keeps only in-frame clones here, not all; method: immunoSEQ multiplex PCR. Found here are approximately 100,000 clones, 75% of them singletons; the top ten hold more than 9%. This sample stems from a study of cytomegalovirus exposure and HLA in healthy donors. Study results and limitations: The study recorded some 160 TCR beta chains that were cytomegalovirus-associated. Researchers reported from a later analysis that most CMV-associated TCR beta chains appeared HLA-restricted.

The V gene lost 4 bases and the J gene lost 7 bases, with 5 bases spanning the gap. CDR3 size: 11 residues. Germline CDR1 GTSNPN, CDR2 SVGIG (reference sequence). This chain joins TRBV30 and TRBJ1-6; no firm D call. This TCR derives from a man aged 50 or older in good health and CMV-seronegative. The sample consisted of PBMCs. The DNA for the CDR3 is TGTGCCTGGACCGAGAATTCACCCCTCCACTTT. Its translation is CAWTENSPLHF.